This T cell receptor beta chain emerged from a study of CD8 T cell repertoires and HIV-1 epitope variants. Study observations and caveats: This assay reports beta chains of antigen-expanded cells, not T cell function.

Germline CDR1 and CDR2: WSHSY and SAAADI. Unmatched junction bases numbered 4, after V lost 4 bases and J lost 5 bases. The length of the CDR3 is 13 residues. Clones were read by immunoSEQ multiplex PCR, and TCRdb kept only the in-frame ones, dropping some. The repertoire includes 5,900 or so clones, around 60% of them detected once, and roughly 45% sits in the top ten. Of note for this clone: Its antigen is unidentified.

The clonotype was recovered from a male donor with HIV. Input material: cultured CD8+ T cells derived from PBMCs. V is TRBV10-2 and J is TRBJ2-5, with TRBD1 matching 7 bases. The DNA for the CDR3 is TGCGCCAGCAGTGGGGACAGATCTGAGACCCAGTACTTC. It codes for CASSGDRSETQYF.